This T cell receptor (beta chain) was captured in a study of tumor-infiltrating lymphocytes in primary liver carcinoma listed by TCRdb under 2017. At the level of the whole study: Of the five patients, three men and two women aged 30 to 69 years, four had hepatocellular carcinoma and one had combined HCC and intrahepatic cholangiocarcinoma. The tumors of the five patients were staged as T1-T3 N0M0, with maximum diameters ranging from about 4.2 to 10 cm. Each sample produced roughly 3.65 to 7.13 million productive TCRbeta reads, and read depth showed no significant difference between tissue types. The study combined TCRbeta repertoire sequencing, expression microarrays and whole-exome sequencing across five regions of each liver tumor, with adjacent normal tissue and blood. A total of roughly 35 specimens from 5 patients underwent TCRbeta repertoire sequencing, comprising around 25 tumor regions, 5 adjacent noncancerous liver tissues and 5 peripheral blood samples. Repertoires from technical replicates were highly reproducible, with mean shared-clone rates roughly 0.87 and correlation coefficients above 0.98. Study-wide conclusions, independent of this receptor: The top 250 clones made up a significantly larger repertoire fraction in tumors than in blood (p = 0.039). Because sequencing covered only the TCR beta chain and unpaired alpha chains were not captured, true repertoire diversity is likely underestimated. Only five or six patients were included in the study, and the authors note that the findings should be validated in a larger study. Bulk unsorted samples precluded comparing CD4+ and CD8+ T cell repertoires. Consistent with antigen-driven expansion, pairs of tumor regions showed higher repertoire overlap (mean roughly 35%) than either tumor-adjacent pairs (around 17%) or tumor-blood pairs (around 14%).

Using a constant-region primer and ProtoScript II reverse transcriptase, TCRbeta-specific cDNA was reverse-transcribed from 400 to 550 ng total RNA. Construction of the TCRbeta libraries relied on three nested rounds of multiplex PCR, following a slightly modified ARM-PCR procedure. Multiplex TRBV1-TRBV30 forward primers and a Cbeta reverse primer were used in the first two PCR rounds, each of which was run for 10 cycles. Sample barcodes and Illumina adapters were attached in a final 25-cycle PCR using Deep VentR polymerase. Amplicons of 200-500 bp were gel-purified with a QIAquick gel extraction kit before sequencing. An Illumina HiSeq 2500 was used to sequence the TCRbeta amplicons, generating 250-bp paired-end reads. For the original study's pipeline: To recover full CDR3 sequences, reads were quality-trimmed using Trimmomatic v0.33 and paired reads were then merged using FLASH v1.2.11. MiGEC v1.2.1b assigned V, D and J germline segments to the rearranged TCRbeta sequences. VDJtools v1.0.0 computed clonotype statistics and Shannon-Wiener diversity indices. To reduce sampling bias, subsequent analyses other than the diversity analysis used only the 250 most abundant clonotypes in each sample. Through fastp at Q25 and MiXCR, TCRdb rebuilt clones from the public reads, retaining in-frame beta chains. Every CDR3 protein is listed once, alongside the most common genes and DNA of its rows. What appears here as the V and J calls and clone size reflects TCRdb's work, not the paper's. This sample is represented by 85,000 to 100,000 distinct CDR3 sequences; less than 75% of them were singletons. Clones ranked in the top ten supply roughly 30% of the sample.

In the germline V gene, CDR1 corresponds to MNHEY and CDR2 to SVGAGI. V was cut back by 7 bases and J by 5 bases, leaving a gap of 18 bases between them. From cysteine to phenylalanine, the CDR3 is 15 amino acids long. The kept DNA is CDR3 alone, 45 bases in frame from the first base. Without any cell sorting, total RNA and DNA were co-extracted from about 20-30 mg of bulk tissue using the AllPrep DNA/RNA mini kit. Between late 2015 and early 2016, about 5 patients in China with histopathologically diagnosed primary liver carcinoma had their tumors surgically resected. Chronic HBV infection was present in the patients, and the patients were treatment-naive at sampling. Fresh tumor and adjacent tissue pieces were bisected, with one half stored in RNAlater at -80 degrees C and the other half sent for histology. As concerns this clonotype: The specificity of this receptor is unknown. It has no much larger one-base neighbor in the sample; base qualities were not kept.

The receptor chain draws on TRBV6-5 and TRBJ2-1, with the D gene too uncertain to name. Sample: tumor-adjacent normal liver tissue. The TCR comes from a man in his forties with primary liver carcinoma and hepatitis B virus infection. The DNA reads as follows: TGTGCCAGCAATCCACAAGATCCCCCTGACAATGAGCAGTTCTTC. Its coded protein is CASNPQDPPDNEQFF.